This TCR beta chain was profiled in a study of siplizumab effects on memory and regulatory T cells. Points from the study as a whole: Neither a naive nor a memory phenotype was assignable to roughly 80-97% of proliferating CD4+ or CD8+ clones. Proof of suppressive function in proliferating Tregs from siplizumab cultures was not established.

The method was immunoSEQ multiplex PCR; TCRdb's version includes in-frame clones alone and lacks a portion of them. The sample shows about 100,000 clones, 94% of them seen only once. V gave up 4 bases and J gave up 0 bases; unmatched junction bases: 2. The germline V gene encodes CDR1 SGHRS and CDR2 YFSETQ. This CDR3 is 15 amino acids long. This clone turned up a few times. The antigen remains undetermined. This rearrangement joins TRBV5-1 to TRBJ2-2; 8 positions match TRBD2. The receptor's source is a human donor in good health. Input material: non-Treg CD4+ T cells sorted from blood. CDR3 in amino acids: CASSVAGTNTGELFF. The CDR3 DNA is TGCGCCAGCAGCGTAGCGGGAACGAACACCGGGGAGCTGTTTTTT. Full variable domain (rest looked up from reference TRBV5-1 and TRBJ2-2): KAGVTQTPRYLIKTRGQQVTLSCSPISGHRSVSWYQQTPGQGLQFLFEYFSETQRNKGNFPGRFSGRQFSNSRSEMNVSTLELGDSALYLCASSVAGTNTGELFFGEGSRLTVL.